A selection of T cell receptor beta chains follows, all from one sample in a study of T cells in Graves' hyperthyroidism and ophthalmopathy. TCRdb itself ran the multiplex PCR reads through MiXCR, one entry per CDR3 protein. Here the sample spans over 400,000 distinct CDR3 sequences, roughly 14% being singletons. The source material was blood. These receptors all come from a man between 18 and 35 years old with Graves' ophthalmopathy. Each CDR3 is given with its conserved first and last residue. A D gene is named only where the DNA matches it firmly. For some rows the clone size is stated as once, few or many, or as a class when expanded; others skip it.

size,V,J,D,DNA,CDR3
many,TRBV11-3,TRBJ1-1,.,TGTGCCAGCAGCCCCCCGGGGTTTCGGGACACTGAAGCTTTCTTT,CASSPPGFRDTEAFF
many,TRBV3-1,TRBJ1-2,.,TGTGCCAGCAGCCTAAGTTACAGGGACTATGGCTACACCTTC,CASSLSYRDYGYTF
few,TRBV29-1,TRBJ2-2,TRBD1,TGCAGCGTTGGGGGTAGGGGACAGGGGAGGGGGAGCACCGGGGAGCTGTTTTTT,CSVGGRGQGRGSTGELFF
.,TRBV19,TRBJ2-7,.,TGTGCCAGTAGATACGACTCCATGAGCTCCTACGAGCAGTACTTC,CASRYDSMSSYEQYF
.,TRBV9,TRBJ1-1,.,TGTGCCAGCAGCGTAGATTGGGGTCGCACTGAAGCTTTCTTT,CASSVDWGRTEAFF
many,TRBV12-3/TRBV12-4,TRBJ2-5,TRBD1,TGTGCCAGCAGCCGTCCCGGGACAGGGTTCGGAGAGACCCAGTACTTC,CASSRPGTGFGETQYF
.,TRBV3-1,TRBJ2-3,TRBD2,TGTGCCAGCGCATCAGGGGGACTAGCGACAGATACGCAGTATTTT,CASASGGLATDTQYF
many,TRBV4-1,TRBJ2-7,.,TGCGCCAGCAGCCAAGACAGCCTTGCCATTTACGAGCAGTACTTC,CASSQDSLAIYEQYF
many,TRBV7-9,TRBJ1-2,.,TGTGCCAGCAGCTTAACCGGCGCAGCAGATCTAAATGGCTACACCTTC,CASSLTGAADLNGYTF
.,TRBV4-2,TRBJ2-2,TRBD1,TGTGCCAGCAGCCCACCGACAGGGACGAACACCGGGGAGCTGTTTTTT,CASSPPTGTNTGELFF
many,TRBV2,TRBJ1-4,.,TGTGCCAGCAGGGCGGTAGCGGCTAATGAAAAACTGTTTTTT,CASRAVAANEKLFF
many,TRBV20-1,TRBJ2-1,.,TGCAGTGCTAGAGCGGATGAGCAGTTCTTC,CSARADEQFF
few,TRBV13,TRBJ2-5,.,TGTGCCAGCAGCGTAAGGGGGTCCAGGGAGACCCAGTACTTC,CASSVRGSRETQYF
.,TRBV3-1,TRBJ2-1,TRBD1,TGTGCCAGCAGCCAAGAGGGCGACAGGGTTTTTCTGAATGAGCAGTTCTTC,CASSQEGDRVFLNEQFF
many,TRBV24-1,TRBJ2-7,.,TGTGCCACCAGTGACTCGTCAGGATCCTACGAGCAGTACTTC,CATSDSSGSYEQYF
many,TRBV20-1,TRBJ2-7,.,TGCAGTGCTATCAAAGGGACTGATTTGACCTACGAGCAGTACTTC,CSAIKGTDLTYEQYF
many,TRBV2,TRBJ2-1,TRBD1,TGTGCCAGCAGTATCCCGGGACAGGGCCGGGAGCAGTTCTTC,CASSIPGQGREQFF
many,TRBV5-8,TRBJ2-3,.,TGTGCCAGCAGCCAACCAGGGGTGGGTTCAGATACGCAGTATTTT,CASSQPGVGSDTQYF
.,TRBV7-2,TRBJ2-5,.,TGTGCCAGCAGCTTAGTCGCGGCACACCAAGAGACCCAGTACTTC,CASSLVAAHQETQYF
many,TRBV12-3/TRBV12-4,TRBJ1-4,.,TGTGCCAGCAGGCCCATCGGCAGGGCGGATGAAAAACTGTTTTTT,CASRPIGRADEKLFF
many,TRBV9,TRBJ2-5,TRBD1,TGTGCCAGCAGCGTATCGGGGCAGGGGGTGGAGACCCAGTACTTC,CASSVSGQGVETQYF
many,TRBV6-1,TRBJ2-1,TRBD2,TGTGCCAGCAGTACGGGACTACAGCAGTTCTTC,CASSTGLQQFF
few,TRBV25-1,TRBJ2-1,.,TGTGCCAGCAGTGATCCGAGGAGCCGGCCCTACAATGAGCAGTTCTTC,CASSDPRSRPYNEQFF
many,TRBV11-2,TRBJ2-7,TRBD2,TGTGCCAGCAGCTCTCCCGGGACTAATTCCTACGAGCAGTACTTC,CASSSPGTNSYEQYF
.,TRBV6-1,TRBJ1-3,.,TGTGCCAGCAAAGATGGAGCTGGAAACACCATATATTTT,CASKDGAGNTIYF
many,TRBV7-8,TRBJ2-7,.,TGTGCCAGCAGCTTAGGGCTGGGGGGCGACGAGCAGTACTTC,CASSLGLGGDEQYF
many,TRBV19,TRBJ2-3,TRBD2,TGTGCCAGTAGTATTAGCGGGAGACGGAAAGATACGCAGTATTTT,CASSISGRRKDTQYF
few,TRBV20-1,TRBJ1-3,.,TGCAGTGCTGGTTCCATCATCTCTGGAAACACCATATATTTT,CSAGSIISGNTIYF
.,TRBV12-3/TRBV12-4,TRBJ2-5,.,TGTGCCACCGATCCCCAGCTGGGAACGGAGACCCAGTACTTC,CATDPQLGTETQYF
many,TRBV6-2/TRBV6-3,TRBJ1-2,.,TGTGCCAGCAGTTACCCGGAATCGGACTACACCTTC,CASSYPESDYTF
many,TRBV10-3,TRBJ1-5,TRBD1,TGTGCCATCAGCGAAGGACAGGGGAAAGGTCAGCCCCAGCATTTT,CAISEGQGKGQPQHF
many,TRBV7-9,TRBJ1-1,.,TGCGCCAGCAGCTTGGCCGAGAACACTGAAGCTTTCTTT,CASSLAENTEAFF
many,TRBV29-1,TRBJ2-7,.,TGCAGCGTTTCACCCCCACCGCTAGGGGGGTACGAGCAGTACTTC,CSVSPPPLGGYEQYF
few,TRBV15,TRBJ2-3,.,TGTGCCACCAGCAGAGGGGACTTCTTCGATACGCAGTATTTT,CATSRGDFFDTQYF
many,TRBV30,TRBJ2-3,TRBD2,TGTGCCTGGAGTGTTTACGGCGGGGGTAGCACAGATACGCAGTATTTT,CAWSVYGGGSTDTQYF
.,TRBV6-1,TRBJ2-3,.,TGTGCCACTCGGGTGACGGGGGATACGCAGTATTTT,CATRVTGDTQYF
.,TRBV24-1,TRBJ2-1,TRBD2,TGTGCCGCCAGTGATTTCACTAGCGGGACGGGTGAGCAGTTCTTC,CAASDFTSGTGEQFF
many,TRBV3-1,TRBJ2-7,.,TGTGCCAGCAGCCAAGATCCGGGACGGAGCTCCTACGAGCAGTACTTC,CASSQDPGRSSYEQYF
.,TRBV5-8,TRBJ1-5,.,TGTGCCAGCAGCTTGATAGGATTTTACAATCAGCCCCAGCATTTT,CASSLIGFYNQPQHF